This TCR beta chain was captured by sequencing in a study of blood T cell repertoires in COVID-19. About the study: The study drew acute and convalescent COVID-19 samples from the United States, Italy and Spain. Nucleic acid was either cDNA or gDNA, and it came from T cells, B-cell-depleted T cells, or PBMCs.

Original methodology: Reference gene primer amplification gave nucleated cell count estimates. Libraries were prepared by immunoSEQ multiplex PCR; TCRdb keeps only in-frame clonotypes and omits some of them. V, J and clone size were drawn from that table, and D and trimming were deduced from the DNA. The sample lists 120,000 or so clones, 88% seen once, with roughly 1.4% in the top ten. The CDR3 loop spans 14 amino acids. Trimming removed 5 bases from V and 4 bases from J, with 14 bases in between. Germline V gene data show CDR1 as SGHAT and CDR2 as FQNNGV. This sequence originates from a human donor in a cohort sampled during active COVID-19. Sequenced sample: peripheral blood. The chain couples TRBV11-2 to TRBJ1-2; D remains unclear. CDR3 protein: CASSLGRGGYGYTF. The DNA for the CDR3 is TGTGCCAGCAGCCTCGGCCGCGGAGGCTATGGCTACACCTTC.